This T cell receptor beta chain was identified in a study of blood T cells in healthy people across ages. Study as a whole: Every two T cells gave about one barcoded beta molecule via template switching. Study-level results: A greater number of naive CD4+ cells and higher diversity distinguished long-lived donors from aged donors.

This clonotype was detected a few times. The antigen remains unidentified. Combining a sample-barcoded 5' primer with a J-beta primer mix, a second PCR ran for roughly 6 to 11 cycles. TCRdb ran MiXCR on the 5' RACE reads and lists one entry per CDR3 protein. The data hold about 780,000 distinct CDR3 sequences, with about half observed a single time. Each sample used at least 6 million PBMCs. Germline assignment: CDR1 SNHLY and CDR2 FYNNEI. The CDR3 contains 17 residues. Trimming at V came to 6 bases and at J to 4 bases, leaving 13 bases not matched to a gene. The chain has TRBV2 and TRBJ1-3, with 9 positions matching TRBD1. Sample: blood. This receptor was taken from a man older than 75 in good health. The CDR3 DNA is TGTGCCAGCAGCGATCCGGGACAGGGTATTATAGGAAACACCATATATTTT. It specifies CASSDPGQGIIGNTIYF.